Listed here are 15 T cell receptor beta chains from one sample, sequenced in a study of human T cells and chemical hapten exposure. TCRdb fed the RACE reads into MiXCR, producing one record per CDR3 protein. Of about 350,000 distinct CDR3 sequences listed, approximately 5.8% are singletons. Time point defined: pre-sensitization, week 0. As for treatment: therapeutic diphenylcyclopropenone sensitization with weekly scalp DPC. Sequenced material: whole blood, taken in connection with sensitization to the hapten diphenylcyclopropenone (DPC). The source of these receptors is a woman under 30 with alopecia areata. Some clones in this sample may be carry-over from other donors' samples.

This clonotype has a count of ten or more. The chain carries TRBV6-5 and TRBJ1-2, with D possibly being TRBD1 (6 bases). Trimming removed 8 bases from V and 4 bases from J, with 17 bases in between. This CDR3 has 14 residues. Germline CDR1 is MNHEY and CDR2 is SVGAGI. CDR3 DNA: TGTGCCAGCCGCCCCCCAGGGGTCTCCTATGGCTACACCTTC. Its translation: CASRPPGVSYGYTF.

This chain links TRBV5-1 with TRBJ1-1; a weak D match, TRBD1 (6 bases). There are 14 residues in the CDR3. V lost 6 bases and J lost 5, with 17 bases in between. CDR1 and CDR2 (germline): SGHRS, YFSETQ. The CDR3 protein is CASKETTGSTEAFF. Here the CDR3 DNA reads TGCGCCAGCAAGGAAACGACAGGAAGTACTGAAGCTTTCTTT.

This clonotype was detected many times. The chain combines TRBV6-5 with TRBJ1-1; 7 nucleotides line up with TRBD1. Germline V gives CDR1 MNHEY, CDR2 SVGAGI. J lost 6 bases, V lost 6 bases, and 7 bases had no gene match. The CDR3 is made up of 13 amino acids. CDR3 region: CASSFTGASEAFF. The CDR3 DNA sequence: TGTGCCAGCAGCTTTACAGGGGCCTCTGAAGCTTTCTTT.

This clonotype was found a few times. The DNA for the CDR3 is TGCGCCAGCAGCTTGTCGACAGGGGCGGAGGATACGCAGTATTTT. Protein sequence: CASSLSTGAEDTQYF. The rearrangement links TRBV5-1 to TRBJ2-3; TRBD1 matches at 8 bases. CDR1 and CDR2 from the germline V gene are SGHRS and YFSETQ. CDR3 length equals 15 residues. With V trimmed by 1 base and J by 6 bases, 7 bases remained unmatched.

CDR3 residues: CASSPPDRGETQYF. Here the CDR3 DNA reads TGTGCCAGCTCACCACCGGACAGGGGGGAGACCCAGTACTTC. V is TRBV18 and J is TRBJ2-5; 10 nucleotides align to TRBD1. V was pared by 0 bases and J by 5 bases, with 0 bases of the junction left unmatched. Germline V gives CDR1 KGHSH, CDR2 LQKENI. This CDR3 has 14 residues.

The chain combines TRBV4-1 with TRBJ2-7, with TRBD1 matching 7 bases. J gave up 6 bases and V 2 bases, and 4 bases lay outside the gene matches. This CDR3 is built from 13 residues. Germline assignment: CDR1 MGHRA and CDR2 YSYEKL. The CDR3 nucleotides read TGCGCCAGCAGCCAACTCTCAGGGGGCGAGCAGTACTTC. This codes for CASSQLSGGEQYF.

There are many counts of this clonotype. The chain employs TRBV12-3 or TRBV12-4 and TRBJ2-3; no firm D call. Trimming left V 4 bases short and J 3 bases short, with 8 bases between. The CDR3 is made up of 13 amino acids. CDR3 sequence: CASSYLRTDTQYF. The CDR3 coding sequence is TGTGCCAGCAGTTATCTAAGGACAGATACGCAGTATTTT.

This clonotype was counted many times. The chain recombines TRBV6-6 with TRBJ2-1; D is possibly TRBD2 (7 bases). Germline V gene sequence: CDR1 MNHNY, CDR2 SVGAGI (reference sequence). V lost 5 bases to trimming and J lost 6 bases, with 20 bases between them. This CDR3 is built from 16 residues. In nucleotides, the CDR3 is TGTGCCAGCAGTGCACGCTTCGGCGGGGGCCCCAATGAGCAGTTCTTC. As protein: CASSARFGGGPNEQFF.

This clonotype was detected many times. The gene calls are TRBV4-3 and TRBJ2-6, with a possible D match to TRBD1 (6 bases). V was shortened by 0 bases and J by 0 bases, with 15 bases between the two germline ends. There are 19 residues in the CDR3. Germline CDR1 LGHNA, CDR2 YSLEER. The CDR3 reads CASSQEHGQRPSGANVLTF. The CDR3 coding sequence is TGCGCCAGCAGCCAAGAGCATGGACAGAGACCCTCTGGGGCCAACGTCCTGACTTTC.

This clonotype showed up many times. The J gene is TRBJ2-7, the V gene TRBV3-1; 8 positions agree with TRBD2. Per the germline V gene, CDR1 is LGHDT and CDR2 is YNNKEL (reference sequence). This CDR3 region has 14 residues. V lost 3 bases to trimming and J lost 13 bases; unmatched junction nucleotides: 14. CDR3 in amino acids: CASSQAGGRGGLYF. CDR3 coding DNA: TGTGCCAGCAGCCAGGCCGGAGGACGGGGGGGCCTTTACTTC.

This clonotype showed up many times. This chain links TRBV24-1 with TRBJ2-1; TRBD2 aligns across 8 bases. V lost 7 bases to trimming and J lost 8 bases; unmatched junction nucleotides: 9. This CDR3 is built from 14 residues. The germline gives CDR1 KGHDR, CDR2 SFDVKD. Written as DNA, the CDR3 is TGTGCCACCAGCAGGACTAGCCCGCACGATGAGCAGTTCTTC. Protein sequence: CATSRTSPHDEQFF.

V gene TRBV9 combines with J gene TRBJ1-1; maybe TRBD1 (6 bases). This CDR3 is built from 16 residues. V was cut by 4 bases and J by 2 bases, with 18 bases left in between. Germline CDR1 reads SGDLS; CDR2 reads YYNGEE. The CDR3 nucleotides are TGTGCCAGCAGCTCTATGCCGGGACACGGTAACACTGAAGCTTTCTTT. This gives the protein CASSSMPGHGNTEAFF.

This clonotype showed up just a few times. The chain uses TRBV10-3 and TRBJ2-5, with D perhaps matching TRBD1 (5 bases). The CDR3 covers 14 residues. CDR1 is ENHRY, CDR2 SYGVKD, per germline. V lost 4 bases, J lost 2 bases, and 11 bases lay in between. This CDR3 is CAISADQGQETQYF. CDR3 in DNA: TGTGCCATCAGTGCCGACCAGGGACAAGAGACCCAGTACTTC.

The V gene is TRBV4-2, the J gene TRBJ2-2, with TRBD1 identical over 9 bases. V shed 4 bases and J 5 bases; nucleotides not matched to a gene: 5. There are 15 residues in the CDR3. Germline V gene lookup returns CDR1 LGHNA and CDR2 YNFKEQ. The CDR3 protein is CASSPGQGSTGELFF. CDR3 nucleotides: TGTGCCAGCAGCCCAGGACAGGGGTCAACCGGGGAGCTGTTTTTT.

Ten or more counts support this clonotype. The CDR3 here is CASSAYALGTGGNQPQHF. The CDR3, as DNA: TGTGCCAGCTCCGCTTACGCTTTGGGCACGGGGGGCAATCAGCCCCAGCATTTT. The chain uses TRBV18 and TRBJ1-5, with D tentatively TRBD1 (5 bases). The CDR3 contains 18 residues. V was trimmed by 6 bases and J by 2 bases, leaving 23 bases between them. Germline assignment: CDR1 KGHSH and CDR2 LQKENI.